The rows below give T cell receptor beta chains drawn from one sample of a study of blood T cell repertoires in COVID-19. Sequencing was performed with immunoSEQ multiplex PCR; in TCRdb, only in-frame clones are kept and a portion is missing. Among about 350,000 clones, around nine tenths were seen once, and the ten largest hold about 7.3%. Sequenced input: peripheral blood. The receptor source for this set is a woman in her seventies with COVID-19, enrolled during active disease. The CDR3 runs from the conserved cysteine through the conserved F or W. Fields, in order: CDR3 protein, CDR3 DNA, V gene, D gene, J gene, clone size. The D gene is left open where the match is weak. Clone size is given for some rows only: seen once, a few or many times, or a class if the clone is expanded.

CDR3: CASKGGSGSNTGELFF; DNA: TGTGCCAGCAAAGGAGGGTCGGGGTCGAACACCGGGGAGCTGTTTTTT; V: TRBV2; D: .; J: TRBJ2-2; size: .
CDR3: CASSFGQTHEKLFF; DNA: TGTGCCAGTAGTTTCGGACAGACCCATGAAAAACTGTTTTTT; V: TRBV19; D: .; J: TRBJ1-4; size: .
CDR3: CASSSGTGLYIGLAGQQYF; DNA: TGTGCCAGCAGTTCAGGGACAGGCCTCTATATCGGGCTAGCCGGCCAGCAGTACTTC; V: TRBV27; D: TRBD1; J: TRBJ2-7; size: .
CDR3: CASSVAGGGTEAFF; DNA: TGTGCCAGCAGCGTAGCGGGCGGGGGCACTGAAGCTTTCTTT; V: TRBV9; D: .; J: TRBJ1-1; size: .
CDR3: CASSEVRGYEQYF; DNA: TGTGCCAGCAGTGAGGTCCGGGGATACGAGCAGTACTTC; V: TRBV6-1; D: .; J: TRBJ2-7; size: .
CDR3: CASSFTSGGETQYF; DNA: TGTGCCAGCAGCTTCACTAGCGGGGGGGAGACCCAGTACTTC; V: TRBV13; D: TRBD2; J: TRBJ2-5; size: .
CDR3: CASSPTPVETQYF; DNA: TGTGCCAGCAGCCCTACCCCCGTCGAGACCCAGTACTTC; V: TRBV12-3/TRBV12-4; D: .; J: TRBJ2-5; size: .
CDR3: CASSLSDSSQPQHF; DNA: TGTGCCAGCAGTTTATCGGACAGTAGTCAGCCCCAGCATTTT; V: TRBV27; D: .; J: TRBJ1-5; size: few
CDR3: CASGRQANEKLFF; DNA: TGTGCCAGCGGAAGACAGGCAAATGAAAAACTGTTTTTT; V: TRBV27; D: .; J: TRBJ1-4; size: .
CDR3: CASSQGPWGLSTEAFF; DNA: TGTGCCAGCAGCCAAGGGCCGTGGGGCCTGAGCACTGAAGCTTTCTTT; V: TRBV14; D: .; J: TRBJ1-1; size: .
CDR3: CAWSVSRDTNEQFF; DNA: TGTGCCTGGAGTGTGAGTAGGGACACTAATGAGCAGTTCTTC; V: TRBV30; D: .; J: TRBJ2-1; size: .
CDR3: CASSQVDGGVTDTQYF; DNA: TGCGCCAGCAGCCAAGTAGACGGGGGAGTCACAGATACGCAGTATTTT; V: TRBV4-1; D: .; J: TRBJ2-3; size: .
CDR3: CASSMGGLYEQYF; DNA: TGTGCCAGTAGTATGGGCGGACTCTACGAGCAGTACTTC; V: TRBV19; D: .; J: TRBJ2-7; size: .
CDR3: CASSYGQISNQPQHF; DNA: TGTGCCAGCAGTTACGGACAGATTAGCAATCAGCCCCAGCATTTT; V: TRBV6-2/TRBV6-3; D: .; J: TRBJ1-5; size: .
CDR3: CTSSLLTAQLAFF; DNA: TGTACCAGCAGCTTATTAACCGCGCAACTCGCTTTCTTT; V: TRBV7-2; D: .; J: TRBJ1-1; size: once
CDR3: CASRPPWGEYGYTF; DNA: TGCGCCAGCAGGCCCCCTTGGGGGGAGTATGGCTACACCTTC; V: TRBV4-1; D: .; J: TRBJ1-2; size: .
CDR3: CATSAGQSGQPQHF; DNA: TGTGCCACCAGTGCCGGACAGAGTGGACAGCCCCAGCATTTT; V: TRBV24-1; D: .; J: TRBJ1-5; size: .
CDR3: CASSVGTSGGETQYF; DNA: TGCGCCAGCAGCGTAGGGACTAGCGGGGGGGAGACCCAGTACTTC; V: TRBV5-1; D: TRBD2; J: TRBJ2-5; size: .
CDR3: CASRGTNEKLFF; DNA: TGTGCCAGTAGGGGAACTAATGAAAAACTGTTTTTT; V: TRBV12-3/TRBV12-4; D: .; J: TRBJ1-4; size: .
CDR3: CASSPHPATGAYGYTF; DNA: TGTGCCAGCAGCCCACACCCCGCGACAGGAGCCTATGGCTACACCTTC; V: TRBV7-9; D: .; J: TRBJ1-2; size: .
CDR3: CASSPNRGSNEKLFF; DNA: TGTGCCAGCAGTCCAAACAGGGGCAGTAATGAAAAACTGTTTTTT; V: TRBV27; D: TRBD1; J: TRBJ1-4; size: .
CDR3: CASSLNTGVGEYNEQFF; DNA: TGTGCCAGCAGTCTCAACACAGGGGTAGGCGAATACAATGAGCAGTTCTTC; V: TRBV28; D: TRBD1; J: TRBJ2-1; size: .
CDR3: CASSIDIGGGTEAFF; DNA: TGTGCCAGTAGTATAGATATTGGTGGAGGCACTGAAGCTTTCTTT; V: TRBV19; D: .; J: TRBJ1-1; size: .
CDR3: CASSQQGPETQYF; DNA: TGTGCCAGCAGTCAACAGGGTCCGGAGACCCAGTACTTC; V: TRBV7-9; D: .; J: TRBJ2-5; size: .
CDR3: CASSLGRGTEAFF; DNA: TGTGCCAGCAGCTTAGGACGGGGGACTGAAGCTTTCTTT; V: TRBV11-3; D: .; J: TRBJ1-1; size: .
CDR3: CASSLRGQGPNEKLFF; DNA: TGTGCCAGCAGCTTGCGGGGACAGGGGCCTAATGAAAAACTGTTTTTT; V: TRBV5-8; D: TRBD1; J: TRBJ1-4; size: .
CDR3: CASSRGGTDTEAFF; DNA: TGCGCCAGCAGTAGGGGAGGTACGGACACTGAAGCTTTCTTT; V: TRBV10-1; D: .; J: TRBJ1-1; size: .
CDR3: CASSENQGTDTQYF; DNA: TGTGCCAGCAGCGAAAATCAGGGTACAGATACGCAGTATTTT; V: TRBV9; D: .; J: TRBJ2-3; size: .
CDR3: CATTPLAGGIYGYTF; DNA: TGTGCCACCACCCCCCTTGCAGGGGGCATCTATGGCTACACCTTC; V: TRBV24-1; D: TRBD1; J: TRBJ1-2; size: .
CDR3: CASSSLFGELFF; DNA: TGTGCCAGCAGTTCTCTCTTCGGGGAGCTGTTTTTT; V: TRBV27; D: .; J: TRBJ2-2; size: .
CDR3: CATEENRVYEQYF; DNA: TGTGCCACCGAGGAAAACAGGGTCTACGAGCAGTACTTC; V: TRBV24-1; D: .; J: TRBJ2-7; size: .
CDR3: CASSRAQSGEGETQYF; DNA: TGTGCCAGCAGCCGAGCCCAAAGCGGAGAGGGAGAGACCCAGTACTTC; V: TRBV4-2; D: .; J: TRBJ2-5; size: .
CDR3: CASSMGGEVNLYGYTF; DNA: TGTGCCAGTAGTATGGGAGGGGAAGTGAACCTCTATGGCTACACCTTC; V: TRBV19; D: .; J: TRBJ1-2; size: .
CDR3: CASSSATSSGNTIYF; DNA: TGTGCCAGCAGCTCCGCCACGAGCTCTGGAAACACCATATATTTT; V: TRBV5-4; D: .; J: TRBJ1-3; size: .
CDR3: CASSRVSGKLFF; DNA: TGTGCCAGCAGCAGGGTATCCGGAAAACTGTTTTTT; V: TRBV6-5; D: .; J: TRBJ1-4; size: few
CDR3: CASSPSANYGYTF; DNA: TGTGCCAGCTCACCATCAGCGAACTATGGCTACACCTTC; V: TRBV18; D: .; J: TRBJ1-2; size: .
CDR3: CASRTRETEAFF; DNA: TGTGCCAGCAGAACCAGGGAAACTGAAGCTTTCTTT; V: TRBV6-6; D: .; J: TRBJ1-1; size: once
CDR3: CASSLWGRGLEAYGYTF; DNA: TGTGCCAGCAGCCTATGGGGCAGGGGATTGGAAGCCTATGGCTACACCTTC; V: TRBV5-4; D: .; J: TRBJ1-2; size: .
CDR3: CASSRTGVLPRGLRGYTF; DNA: TGTGCCAGCAGTCGGACAGGGGTCCTCCCTAGGGGATTGCGGGGCTACACCTTC; V: TRBV25-1; D: TRBD1; J: TRBJ1-2; size: once
CDR3: CASSLGVATQYF; DNA: TGTGCCAGCAGCCTTGGAGTAGCTACGCAGTATTTT; V: TRBV7-8; D: .; J: TRBJ2-3; size: .
CDR3: CASSSLVPYGYTF; DNA: TGTGCCAGCAGTTCTCTAGTTCCCTATGGCTACACCTTC; V: TRBV28; D: .; J: TRBJ1-2; size: .
CDR3: CASSLIAGGRYEQYF; DNA: TGTGCCAGCAGCTTAATAGCGGGGGGCCGTTACGAGCAGTACTTC; V: TRBV7-2; D: TRBD2; J: TRBJ2-7; size: .
CDR3: CASTDRGAYGYTF; DNA: TGTGCCAGCACCGACAGGGGAGCCTATGGCTACACCTTC; V: TRBV2; D: TRBD1; J: TRBJ1-2; size: .
CDR3: CATSRDQNSIYGYTF; DNA: TGTGCCACCAGCAGAGATCAAAACTCAATCTATGGCTACACCTTC; V: TRBV15; D: .; J: TRBJ1-2; size: .
CDR3: CATYRTGGESDTEAFF; DNA: TGTGCCACCTACCGGACAGGGGGTGAGTCGGACACTGAAGCTTTCTTT; V: TRBV5-6; D: TRBD1; J: TRBJ1-1; size: .
CDR3: CASSQGVLAGSYEQYF; DNA: TGTGCCAGCAGCCAAGGGGTACTAGCGGGGTCCTACGAGCAGTACTTC; V: TRBV4-2; D: TRBD2; J: TRBJ2-7; size: .
CDR3: CASHTGTGDYEQYF; DNA: TGTGCCAGTCATACCGGGACAGGGGACTACGAGCAGTACTTC; V: TRBV27; D: TRBD1; J: TRBJ2-7; size: .
CDR3: CATSESGTGATGELFF; DNA: TGTGCCACCAGTGAGTCAGGGACAGGGGCGACCGGGGAGCTGTTTTTT; V: TRBV24-1; D: TRBD1; J: TRBJ2-2; size: .
CDR3: CASSPGDPGLAGEQFF; DNA: TGTGCCAGCAGCCCGGGGGATCCGGGACTAGCGGGGGAGCAGTTCTTC; V: TRBV7-2; D: TRBD2; J: TRBJ2-1; size: many
CDR3: CASSSEQFNEKLFF; DNA: TGTGCCAGCAGTTCAGAACAGTTTAATGAAAAACTGTTTTTT; V: TRBV6-5; D: .; J: TRBJ1-4; size: .
CDR3: CASSVMAGSSVTEAFF; DNA: TGTGCCAGCAGTGTCATGGCAGGGTCGAGCGTCACTGAAGCTTTCTTT; V: TRBV2; D: .; J: TRBJ1-1; size: .
CDR3: CASSYGSSNEKLFF; DNA: TGTGCCAGCAGTTACGGCAGTTCTAATGAAAAACTGTTTTTT; V: TRBV6-5; D: .; J: TRBJ1-4; size: .
CDR3: CASSINGQGAGIQYF; DNA: TGTGCCAGCAGTATCAACGGACAGGGGGCCGGCATTCAGTACTTC; V: TRBV27; D: TRBD1; J: TRBJ2-4; size: .
CDR3: CASSFSGNEQFF; DNA: TGTGCCAGCAGCTTCTCAGGGAATGAGCAGTTCTTC; V: TRBV7-3; D: .; J: TRBJ2-1; size: few
CDR3: CASSINPGQSAFF; DNA: TGTGCCAGCAGTATTAATCCGGGACAGAGTGCTTTCTTT; V: TRBV6-6; D: TRBD1; J: TRBJ1-1; size: .